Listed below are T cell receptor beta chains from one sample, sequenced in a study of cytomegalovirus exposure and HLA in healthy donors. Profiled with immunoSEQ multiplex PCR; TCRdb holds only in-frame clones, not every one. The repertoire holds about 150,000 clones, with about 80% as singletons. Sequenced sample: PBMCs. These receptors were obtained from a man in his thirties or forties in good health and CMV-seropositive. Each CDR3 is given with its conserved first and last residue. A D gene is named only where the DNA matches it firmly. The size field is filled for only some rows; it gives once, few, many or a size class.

CASSFSGGYEQYF	TGTGCCAGCAGCTTCTCGGGGGGCTACGAGCAGTACTTC	TRBV7-9	TRBD2	TRBJ2-7	few
CASSSGTVGEQFF	TGTGCCAGCAGTTCCGGGACTGTTGGTGAGCAGTTCTTC	TRBV27	-	TRBJ2-1	-
CASSLVALGGGRETQYF	TGTGCCAGCAGCTTGGTCGCGTTGGGAGGGGGACGGGAGACCCAGTACTTC	TRBV5-6	-	TRBJ2-5	-
CASSLRGQGVNEQFF	TGTGCCAGCAGCTTAAGAGGACAGGGTGTCAATGAGCAGTTCTTC	TRBV7-2	TRBD1	TRBJ2-1	-
CASSLGDRVGYGYTF	TGTGCCAGCAGCTTAGGAGACAGGGTGGGGTATGGCTACACCTTC	TRBV7-2	TRBD1	TRBJ1-2	-
CATSRDIDTEAFF	TGTGCCACCAGCAGAGACATAGACACTGAAGCTTTCTTT	TRBV15	-	TRBJ1-1	-
CASSLGLLNEQFF	TGTGCCAGCAGCTTAGGGCTGCTGAATGAGCAGTTCTTC	TRBV7-2	-	TRBJ2-1	-
CASSPDRGDYGYTF	TGCGCCAGCAGCCCAGACAGGGGCGACTATGGCTACACCTTC	TRBV5-1	TRBD1	TRBJ1-2	few
CASSDRDRSTEAFF	TGTGCCAGCAGTGACCGGGACAGGAGCACTGAAGCTTTCTTT	TRBV25-1	TRBD1	TRBJ1-1	once
CASRRGQGGKSTEAFF	TGCGCCAGCAGAAGGGGCCAGGGAGGAAAAAGCACTGAAGCTTTCTTT	TRBV5-1	-	TRBJ1-1	many
CASSLGRIQETQYF	TGCGCCAGCAGCTTGGGGCGGATCCAAGAGACCCAGTACTTC	TRBV5-1	-	TRBJ2-5	few
CASSLGARNVLTF	TGTGCCAGCAGCTTGGGAGCCCGCAACGTCCTGACTTTC	TRBV5-6	-	TRBJ2-6	-
CASSLTGGYEQYF	TGCGCCAGCAGCCTCACTGGTGGCTACGAGCAGTACTTC	TRBV4-3	-	TRBJ2-7	few
CAISEDRTNTEAFF	TGTGCCATCAGTGAGGACAGGACGAACACTGAAGCTTTCTTT	TRBV10-3	-	TRBJ1-1	-
CASSLRWLVSGGADTQYF	TGCGCCAGCAGCCTACGATGGTTGGTCTCGGGGGGTGCAGATACGCAGTATTTT	TRBV4-3	TRBD2	TRBJ2-3	-
CASSPSRADYGYTF	TGTGCCAGCAGCCCCAGCAGGGCGGACTATGGCTACACCTTC	TRBV5-5	-	TRBJ1-2	-
CASSLWTGQGYTF	TGTGCCAGCAGCTTGTGGACAGGGCAGGGCTACACCTTC	TRBV5-5	TRBD1	TRBJ1-2	few
CASSFQGPPYEQYF	TGTGCCAGCAGTTTCCAGGGGCCCCCCTACGAGCAGTACTTC	TRBV27	-	TRBJ2-7	-
CASSQTSGGYNEQFF	TGCGCCAGCAGCCAGACTAGCGGGGGGTACAATGAGCAGTTCTTC	TRBV5-1	TRBD2	TRBJ2-1	-
CASSLRDRETEAFF	TGTGCCAGCAGCCTGCGGGACAGGGAGACTGAAGCTTTCTTT	TRBV5-6	TRBD1	TRBJ1-1	-
CASSSPRRAFQETQYF	TGTGCCAGCAGCTCGCCGCGCAGGGCCTTCCAAGAGACCCAGTACTTC	TRBV5-8	-	TRBJ2-5	-
CASSQIRDSSNSPLHF	TGCGCCAGCAGCCAAATCCGGGACAGCTCCAATTCACCCCTCCACTTT	TRBV4-1	TRBD1	TRBJ1-6	few
CASSSRGGIGYTF	TGTGCCAGCAGCTCTAGGGGAGGCATCGGCTACACCTTC	TRBV7-3	-	TRBJ1-2	few
CAWASGHSQNQPQHF	TGTGCCTGGGCTTCGGGACATTCTCAGAATCAGCCCCAGCATTTT	TRBV30	-	TRBJ1-5	-
CASSQGRGVEAFF	TGCGCCAGCAGCCAAGGAAGGGGTGTTGAAGCTTTCTTT	TRBV4-3	-	TRBJ1-1	-
CASSLQDSYEQYF	TGCGCCAGCAGCTTACAGGACTCCTACGAGCAGTACTTC	TRBV5-1	-	TRBJ2-7	-
CATRKEPPWETQYF	TGTGCCACCAGAAAGGAGCCCCCATGGGAGACCCAGTACTTC	TRBV15	-	TRBJ2-5	-
CASSLGAESSYEQYF	TGTGCCAGCAGCTTAGGGGCAGAGAGCTCCTACGAGCAGTACTTC	TRBV7-3	-	TRBJ2-7	-
CASSVGGDGNQPQHF	TGTGCCAGCAGCGTAGGCGGGGATGGCAATCAGCCCCAGCATTTT	TRBV9	-	TRBJ1-5	-
CASSFLGGNTEAFF	TGTGCCAGCAGCTTTTTAGGAGGGAACACTGAAGCTTTCTTT	TRBV5-4	-	TRBJ1-1	-
CASSQDWTGVTDTQYF	TGCGCCAGCAGCCAAGATTGGACAGGGGTGACAGATACGCAGTATTTT	TRBV4-3	TRBD1	TRBJ2-3	-
CASSILLTGNQPQHF	TGTGCCAGTAGTATTCTCTTAACGGGGAATCAGCCCCAGCATTTT	TRBV19	-	TRBJ1-5	-
CASRSGGISYNEQFF	TGTGCCAGCAGAAGCGGCGGGATCTCCTACAATGAGCAGTTCTTC	TRBV5-4	-	TRBJ2-1	few
CATSRDGTQGAWYGYTF	TGTGCCACCAGCAGAGATGGGACGCAGGGGGCATGGTATGGCTACACCTTC	TRBV15	TRBD1	TRBJ1-2	-
CASRFQTNNPPLYQPQHF	TGTGCCAGCAGGTTCCAGACTAATAACCCACCCCTTTATCAGCCCCAGCATTTT	TRBV21-1	-	TRBJ1-5	-
CASNKEEPDTQYF	TGTGCCAGCAATAAGGAGGAGCCAGATACGCAGTATTTT	TRBV9	-	TRBJ2-3	few
CASSVGQGRGNTIYF	TGTGCCAGCAGCGTAGGCCAGGGTCGTGGAAACACCATATATTTT	TRBV9	-	TRBJ1-3	-
CASTLGTSGELFF	TGTGCCAGCACCCTCGGGACTTCCGGGGAGCTGTTTTTT	TRBV9	-	TRBJ2-2	-
CAWSVQGLNYGYTF	TGTGCCTGGAGTGTACAGGGGCTTAACTATGGCTACACCTTC	TRBV30	TRBD1	TRBJ1-2	-
CASSVEKSTGELFF	TGTGCCAGCAGCGTCGAAAAGAGCACCGGGGAGCTGTTTTTT	TRBV7-3	-	TRBJ2-2	-
CASSQVKQNTEAFF	TGTGCCAGCAGCCAAGTAAAACAGAACACTGAAGCTTTCTTT	TRBV14	-	TRBJ1-1	few
CASSYWGQEQYF	TGTGCCAGCAGTTACTGGGGGCAGGAGCAGTACTTC	TRBV6-6	-	TRBJ2-7	-
CASSPQQNTEAFF	TGTGCCAGCAGCCCCCAACAGAACACTGAAGCTTTCTTT	TRBV9	-	TRBJ1-1	-
CASSLTGNPNQPQHF	TGTGCCAGCAGCCTTACAGGGAACCCCAATCAGCCCCAGCATTTT	TRBV7-6	-	TRBJ1-5	-
CASSRDSDYNSPLHF	TGTGCCAGCAGTAGGGACAGCGACTATAATTCACCCCTCCACTTT	TRBV6-5	TRBD1	TRBJ1-6	-
CASSITDRGMEKLFF	TGTGCCAGTAGTATAACGGACAGGGGCATGGAAAAACTGTTTTTT	TRBV19	TRBD1	TRBJ1-4	few
CASSLKGTGSYEQYF	TGTGCCAGCAGCCTAAAGGGGACAGGGTCCTACGAGCAGTACTTC	TRBV11-1	TRBD1	TRBJ2-7	-
CAWNPLNRENTGELFF	TGTGCCTGGAACCCTTTGAACCGGGAGAACACCGGGGAGCTGTTTTTT	TRBV30	-	TRBJ2-2	-
CATSPSRLRANTGELFF	TGTGCCACCAGCCCCAGCCGCTTGCGGGCGAACACCGGGGAGCTGTTTTTT	TRBV15	-	TRBJ2-2	-
CASSLGRGRNTGELFF	TGTGCCAGCAGCTTAGGAAGGGGGAGGAACACCGGGGAGCTGTTTTTT	TRBV7-7	-	TRBJ2-2	-
CASSLRGDQPQHF	TGTGCCAGCAGTCTACGGGGGGATCAGCCCCAGCATTTT	TRBV6-5	-	TRBJ1-5	-
CASSSGQIVNTEAFF	TGTGCCAGCAGCTCTGGACAGATCGTGAACACTGAAGCTTTCTTT	TRBV5-4	-	TRBJ1-1	-
CASTGEGGRYEQYF	TGTGCCAGCACCGGGGAAGGGGGCAGGTACGAGCAGTACTTC	TRBV5-8	TRBD1	TRBJ2-7	many
CASSERGGEAFF	TGTGCCAGCAGTGAACGTGGAGGTGAAGCTTTCTTT	TRBV6-1	-	TRBJ1-1	-